Shown below are 7 T cell receptor beta chains from a single sample sequenced in a study of technical replicates of blood from several donors. The table came from immunoSEQ multiplex PCR; TCRdb's copy has only in-frame clones and leaves some out. The table shows 100,000 or so clones, with 90% to 97% occurring only once. Sequencing input: T cells isolated from PBMCs. All receptors derive from a human donor in good health.

The gene calls are TRBV30 and TRBJ1-5; possibly TRBD1 for D (6 bases). The V gene's germline CDR1 is GTSNPN and CDR2 SVGIG (reference sequence). The length of the CDR3 is 13 residues. V was clipped by 0 bases and J by 7 bases, with 10 bases between them. The CDR3 nucleotides are TGTGCCTGGAGTGTAAACAGGGACCAGCCCCAGCATTTT. Amino acid sequence: CAWSVNRDQPQHF.

This chain connects TRBV7-3 to TRBJ1-2; D possibly corresponds to TRBD1 (5 bases). Trimming left V 0 bases short and J 7 bases short, with 15 bases between. CDR1 is SGHTA and CDR2 is FQGTGA in the germline V gene. The CDR3 has 15 amino acids. CDR3 in amino acids: CASSLTGGVRGGYTF. In DNA, the CDR3 is TGTGCCAGCAGCTTAACTGGGGGGGTACGTGGTGGCTACACCTTC.

V and J are TRBV9 and TRBJ2-1, with 7 positions matching TRBD2. V shed 0 bases, J shed 9 bases, and the junction held 3 bases outside the gene matches. Germline V gene lookup returns CDR1 SGDLS and CDR2 YYNGEE. The CDR3 is 13 residues long. The CDR3 region is CASSVAGRGEQFF. The CDR3 DNA follows: TGTGCCAGCAGCGTAGCAGGGAGGGGTGAGCAGTTCTTC. The full variable domain, completed using reference TRBV9 and TRBJ2-1, is DSGVTQTPKHLITATGQRVTLRCSPRSGDLSVYWYQQSLDQGLQFLIQYYNGEERAKGNILERFSAQQFPDLHSELNLSSLELGDSALYFCASSVAGRGEQFFGPGTRLTVL.

The gene calls are TRBV9 and TRBJ2-7, with TRBD1 matching 7 bases. CDR1 and CDR2 (germline): SGDLS, YYNGEE. The CDR3 spans 13 residues. V dropped 4 bases and J dropped 5; count of bases not matched to a gene: 6. DNA of the CDR3: TGTGCCAGCAGCCTAGACAGGGTCGACGAGCAGTACTTC. Translation gives CASSLDRVDEQYF.

The chain links TRBV6-5 to TRBJ2-2, with 8 bases lining up with TRBD1. The CDR3 runs to 12 residues. The trim removed 11 bases at V and 5 bases at J, leaving 4 bases unmatched. The V gene's germline CDR1 is MNHEY and CDR2 SVGAGI. The CDR3 here is CAANRGTGELFF. The CDR3 DNA reads TGTGCCGCTAACAGGGGGACCGGGGAGCTGTTTTTT.

The chain recombines TRBV7-3 with TRBJ1-2; tentatively, D is TRBD1 (6 bases). The germline V and J ends were trimmed by 5 bases and 5 bases, with 18 bases remaining between them. Germline-derived CDR1 and CDR2 are SGHTA and FQGTGA. CDR3 size: 15 residues. The CDR3 sequence: CASSAQGESLYGYTF. In DNA, the CDR3 is TGTGCCAGCAGCGCACAGGGCGAGAGCTTGTATGGCTACACCTTC.

Notes on this clone: A read error may produce the germline difference seen at one junction end. This chain links TRBV14 with TRBJ2-7; perhaps TRBD1 as D (6 bases). This CDR3 is built from 15 residues. Germline V CDR1 and CDR2: SGHDN, FVKESK. The CDR3 DNA reads TGTGCCAGCAGCCAAATAGGGGGAAATGCTCCAAACCTATATTTC. It translates to CASSQIGGNAPNLYF.